This entry features one T cell receptor beta chain sequence. Its antigen is undetermined. The CDR3 spans 12 residues. V lost 7 bases to trimming and J lost 1 base, with 6 bases between them. Germline V gene data show CDR1 as MNHNY and CDR2 as SVGAGI (reference sequence). Those patients who had chemo-refractory metastatic non-small-cell lung cancer were given focal radiation along with CTLA-4 blockade through ipilimumab. The source of the sample is a study of radiotherapy plus CTLA-4 blockade in lung cancer. Whole-study context: Objective responses were observed in less than 20% of patients, and disease control was achieved by over 30%. General study findings and limits: Per reports, early blood T cell clone dynamics, plus interferon-beta, forecast response most strongly. Once radiotherapy plus ipilimumab had been given, TCR clones derived from tumor expanded in blood.

The assay was immunoSEQ multiplex PCR, and TCRdb's table has in-frame clones only and misses some. Counted here are more than 100,000 clones, approximately 90% occurring once; the ten biggest clones make up over 6%. The gene calls are TRBV6-6 and TRBJ2-3; D is ambiguous. The origin of this receptor is a human donor with non-small cell lung cancer that progressed on radiotherapy plus ipilimumab. The source material was peripheral blood, sampled from a patient treated with radiotherapy plus ipilimumab. CDR3 sequence: CASTRRTDTQYF. As DNA, the CDR3 is TGTGCCAGCACCCGACGCACAGATACGCAGTATTTT.